This entry lists 11 T cell receptor beta chains sequenced from one sample in a study of long-term antiretroviral therapy in people with HIV. The authors ran the immunoSEQ assay, v3.0, at survey level. The data were produced by immunoSEQ multiplex PCR, yet TCRdb's version contains in-frame clones alone and is incomplete. The data show about 22,000 clones, 70% to 80% seen once. Material: unsorted PBMCs, obtained less than 1.8 years before starting antiretroviral therapy. The receptors derive from a woman between 40 and 55 years old with HIV.

This clone was observed a few times. V and J are TRBV5-1 and TRBJ1-5; no definite D call. The CDR3 is 15 amino acids. V was shortened by 1 base and J by 0 bases, with 8 bases between the two germline ends. The germline V gene encodes CDR1 SGHRS and CDR2 YFSETQ. The CDR3 coding sequence is TGCGCCAGCAGCTTGAACAGTAATAGCAATCAGCCCCAGCATTTT. The encoded protein is CASSLNSNSNQPQHF.

This clone was seen only once. This chain joins TRBV9 and TRBJ2-2; TRBD2 is a possible D gene (7 bases). The ends were cut back, 7 bases at V and 6 bases at J, with 19 bases in the middle. CDR1 and CDR2 (germline): SGDLS, YYNGEE. This CDR3 region has 15 residues. This CDR3 is CASAGGGGLPGELFF. CDR3 coding DNA: TGTGCCAGCGCTGGGGGAGGGGGACTCCCCGGGGAGCTGTTTTTT.

This chain connects TRBV15 to TRBJ2-7, with 7 bases aligning to TRBD1. Germline V lookup: CDR1 LNHNV, CDR2 YYDKDF (reference sequence). The V segment lost 9 bases and the J segment 8 bases; nucleotides outside the gene matches: 13. The CDR3 extends over 13 amino acids. CDR3 sequence (DNA): TGTGCCACGAAATCCCGGACAGGAATGAAGCAGTACTTC. This codes for CATKSRTGMKQYF.

The V and J genes are TRBV5-1 and TRBJ2-5; TRBD1 aligns across 7 bases. CDR1 and CDR2 (germline): SGHRS, YFSETQ. This CDR3 is built from 14 residues. Trimming at V came to 6 bases and at J to 5 bases, leaving 10 bases not matched to a gene. The CDR3 region has the DNA TGCGCCAGCAAACCAGGGGGTTCGAAGGAGACCCAGTACTTC. This encodes CASKPGGSKETQYF. Looking up the rest from reference TRBV5-1 and TRBJ2-5 gives the full variable domain: KAGVTQTPRYLIKTRGQQVTLSCSPISGHRSVSWYQQTPGQGLQFLFEYFSETQRNKGNFPGRFSGRQFSNSRSEMNVSTLELGDSALYLCASKPGGSKETQYFGPGTRLLVL.

The chain joins TRBV5-6 to TRBJ2-1, with 10 bases matching TRBD1. The V gene's germline CDR1 is SGHDT and CDR2 YYEEEE. Trimming at V came to 6 bases and at J to 3 bases, leaving 3 bases not matched to a gene. The CDR3 spans 14 residues. CDR3 sequence: CASTRDRGYNEQFF. In nucleotides, the CDR3 is TGTGCCAGCACCAGGGACAGGGGCTACAATGAGCAGTTCTTC.

V gene TRBV5-6 combines with J gene TRBJ1-4; D remains ambiguous. Per germline, CDR1 SGHDT and CDR2 YYEEEE. V shed 0 bases and J shed 5 bases, with 11 bases lying between them. The CDR3 is 15 amino acids. CDR3 bases: TGTGCCAGCAGCTTGGAGTCAGTTCGAAATGAAAAACTGTTTTTT. It translates to CASSLESVRNEKLFF.

The rearrangement uses TRBV7-8 and TRBJ2-1; 9 nucleotides align to TRBD2. Germline CDR1 SGHVS, CDR2 FQNEAQ. This CDR3 spans 18 amino acids. Losses at the gene ends were 5 bases for V and 0 bases for J; bases not matched to a gene: 11. The chain's CDR3 is CASSIRSSGKSSYNEQFF. The CDR3 nucleotides are TGTGCCAGCAGCATTAGATCTAGCGGGAAAAGCTCCTACAATGAGCAGTTCTTC.

V and J are TRBV30 and TRBJ2-7; D is ambiguous. Germline assignment: CDR1 GTSNPN and CDR2 SVGIG (reference sequence). The CDR3 sequence is 11 residues long. Trimming removed 1 base at V and 7 bases at J, with 8 bases between. CDR3 amino acids: CAWSATGEQYF. DNA for the CDR3: TGTGCCTGGAGTGCGACCGGGGAGCAGTACTTC.

The J gene is TRBJ1-2, the V gene TRBV4-3; D gene ambiguous. This CDR3 is 12 amino acids long. The V gene's germline CDR1 is LGHNA and CDR2 YSLEER. V lost 1 base and J 5 bases, leaving 5 bases between the germline ends. CDR3 sequence reads: CASSQGDYGYTF. As DNA, the CDR3 is TGCGCCAGCAGCCAAGGGGATTATGGCTACACCTTC.

This chain joins TRBV18 and TRBJ1-5, with D possibly matching TRBD1 (5 bases). The length of the CDR3 is 15 residues. Trimming removed 2 bases from V and 6 bases from J, with 14 bases in between. Germline V gene data show CDR1 as KGHSH and CDR2 as LQKENI. The CDR3 sequence: CASSPGTAPTQPQHF. For the CDR3, the DNA is TGTGCCAGCTCACCAGGGACGGCGCCCACTCAGCCCCAGCATTTT.

The chain joins TRBV27 to TRBJ1-4; D possibly corresponds to TRBD1 (5 bases). Deletions cut 4 bases from V and 2 bases from J, with 14 bases between. The CDR3 is 16 amino acids. The V gene's germline CDR1 is MNHEY and CDR2 SMNVEV (reference sequence). CDR3 loop: CASSYQGGGTNEKLFF. CDR3 sequence (DNA): TGTGCCAGCAGTTATCAGGGAGGAGGCACTAATGAAAAACTGTTTTTT.